This T cell receptor beta chain was sequenced for a study of human T cells and chemical hapten exposure. Findings and caveats of the study: Among expanded TCRs, significantly more large CDR3 similarity clusters formed than among controls. Healthy people's immune response may differ from that of the donors, who had alopecia.

Time point denoted: patch test 2, 6 weeks after DPC sensitization. Noted treatment: therapeutic diphenylcyclopropenone sensitization with weekly scalp DPC. The CDR3 is 17 amino acids. Germline loops: CDR1 SQVTM, CDR2 ANQGSEA. Trimming shortened V by 5 bases and J by 1 base, and 23 bases separated the two germline ends. This clonotype was observed at least ten times. The antigen remains undetermined. Using its own MiXCR run on the RACE reads, TCRdb lists one record per CDR3 protein. The sample records 89,000 or so distinct CDR3 sequences, about 6.6% being singletons. The chain recombines TRBV29-1 with TRBJ1-1, with a weak D call TRBD1 (5 bases). The sequencing used whole blood, collected in connection with sensitization to the hapten diphenylcyclopropenone (DPC). This clonotype was obtained from a woman under 40 with alopecia areata. Some clones in this sample may be carry-over from other donors' samples. CDR3 DNA sequence: TGCAGCGTTTTCCCCATAGAAACCGGGACGGCGAACACTGAAGCTTTCTTT. This encodes CSVFPIETGTANTEAFF.